This TCR beta chain was profiled in a study of monozygotic twins with cystic fibrosis. Assay used: immunoSEQ multiplex PCR; TCRdb lists only in-frame clones, some missing. The sample has about 35,000 clones; over 60% are singletons. Trimming took 7 bases from V and 13 from J, leaving 22 bases between them. CDR3 length: 13 residues. Germline CDR1 and CDR2: SEHNR and FQNEAQ (reference sequence). The V call is TRBV7-9, the J call TRBJ1-1; tentatively, D is TRBD1 (6 bases). The clonotype originates from a girl aged 5 to 17 with cystic fibrosis. The specimen was blood. CDR3: CASTSWTDKRGFF. Written as DNA, the CDR3 is TGTGCCAGCACCTCGTGGACAGACAAGCGCGGTTTCTTT.